The 30 T cell receptor beta chains presented below share a single source sample, sequenced in a study of blood T cell repertoires in COVID-19. TCRdb's table, derived via immunoSEQ multiplex PCR, lists solely in-frame clones and lacks some. The table includes about 41,000 clones, more than 70% detected once. The specimen was peripheral blood. These receptors were collected from a human donor in a cohort sampled during active COVID-19.

This chain connects TRBV10-1 to TRBJ2-7; 9 positions agree with TRBD1. The V segment lost 2 bases and the J segment 5 bases; nucleotides outside the gene matches: 7. The CDR3 runs 15 residues. Germline V gene lookup returns CDR1 WNHNN and CDR2 SYGVQD (reference sequence). The CDR3 DNA sequence: TGCGCCAGCAGTGAGATGGGGACAGGGCACCACGAGCAGTACTTC. This encodes CASSEMGTGHHEQYF.

CDR3 residues: CASFGPGTVLGRGYEQYF. The CDR3 DNA is TGTGCCAGCTTTGGTCCGGGGACAGTCCTAGGTCGGGGCTACGAGCAGTACTTC. The genes are TRBV27 and TRBJ2-7, with TRBD1 matching 7 bases. V was pared by 8 bases and J by 3 bases, with 22 bases of the junction left unmatched. CDR1 and CDR2 from the germline V gene are MNHEY and SMNVEV (reference sequence). This CDR3 is 18 amino acids long.

This chain joins TRBV28 and TRBJ2-1; 7 bases align to TRBD2. The CDR3 loop spans 17 amino acids. V lost 7 bases and J lost 0; bases outside the gene matches: 12. CDR1 is MDHEN and CDR2 is SYDVKM in the germline V gene. The CDR3 spells CASTLSRGLSSYNEQFF. The CDR3 coding sequence is TGTGCCAGCACCCTTTCCCGGGGACTATCCTCCTACAATGAGCAGTTCTTC.

This clone was seen once. The chain links TRBV27 to TRBJ1-1, with D tentatively TRBD1 (5 bases). CDR1 is MNHEY and CDR2 is SMNVEV in the germline V gene (reference sequence). The CDR3 is 18 residues long. V was pared by 2 bases and J by 1 base, with 20 bases between. In nucleotides, the CDR3 is TGTGCCAGCAGTTTAAGAGCGGGGGAGAGGCCCGAGAACACTGAAGCTTTCTTT. This gives the protein CASSLRAGERPENTEAFF.

V and J are TRBV7-9 and TRBJ1-1; D not certain. Trimming removed 2 bases at V and 1 base at J, with 11 bases between. The CDR3 consists of 15 residues. Germline V gene sequence: CDR1 SEHNR, CDR2 FQNEAQ (reference sequence). The CDR3 coding sequence is TGTGCCAGCAGCTTAATCGGGGTGGCGAACACTGAAGCTTTCTTT. Its translation is CASSLIGVANTEAFF. Full variable domain (outside the CDR3, taken from reference TRBV7-9 and TRBJ1-1): DTGVSQNPRHKITKRGQNVTFRCDPISEHNRLYWYRQTLGQGPEFLTYFQNEAQLEKSRLLSDRFSAERPKGSFSTLEIQRTEQGDSAMYLCASSLIGVANTEAFFGQGTRLTVV.

This chain connects TRBV27 to TRBJ1-2; D perhaps matches TRBD1 (5 bases). Germline-derived CDR1 and CDR2 are MNHEY and SMNVEV (reference sequence). This CDR3 has 14 residues. Trimming shortened V by 4 bases and J by 4 bases, and 13 bases separated the two germline ends. This chain's CDR3 is CASSSGLMSYGYTF. The CDR3 coding sequence is TGTGCCAGCAGTTCAGGGCTTATGTCCTATGGCTACACCTTC.

The gene calls are TRBV27 and TRBJ2-7; no definite D call. The CDR3 is 12 residues long. V was clipped by 8 bases and J by 6 bases, with 14 bases between them. Germline V lookup: CDR1 MNHEY, CDR2 SMNVEV (reference sequence). CDR3 in amino acids: CASGPIRGEQYF. DNA of the CDR3: TGTGCCAGCGGCCCCATACGCGGCGAGCAGTACTTC.

This chain connects TRBV27 to TRBJ2-1, with 10 bases lining up with TRBD2. V dropped 6 bases and J dropped 3; count of bases not matched to a gene: 5. CDR3 length: 15 residues. Germline CDR1 is MNHEY and CDR2 is SMNVEV (reference sequence). CDR3 DNA sequence: TGTGCCAGCAGCCCGACTAGCGGGCGCTACAATGAGCAGTTCTTC. It specifies CASSPTSGRYNEQFF.

The chain is built from TRBV11-3 and TRBJ2-1; D call uncertain. The germline gives CDR1 SGHNT, CDR2 YENEEA. The CDR3 has 12 amino acids. The germline V and J ends were trimmed by 8 bases and 4 bases, with 9 bases remaining between them. The CDR3 region is CASVSRYNEQFF. The CDR3 region has the DNA TGTGCCAGCGTTAGCCGGTACAATGAGCAGTTCTTC.

This rearrangement joins TRBV11-1 to TRBJ2-2; 13 bases match TRBD2. Germline CDR1 and CDR2: SGHAT and FQDESV (reference sequence). The CDR3 covers 16 residues. The V and J ends lost 6 bases and 3 bases, in that order; junction bases with no gene match: 4. As DNA, the CDR3 is TGTGCCAGCAGTCGGACTAGCGGGAGTTACACCGGGGAGCTGTTTTTT. This translates into CASSRTSGSYTGELFF.

The CDR3 here is CASRAGRGTEAFF. The CDR3 DNA is TGTGCCAGCAGGGCTGGGAGGGGCACTGAAGCTTTCTTT. The gene calls are TRBV7-9 and TRBJ1-1; D is possibly TRBD1 (5 bases). Trimming pared 6 bases from V and 4 bases from J, leaving 12 bases between. Per germline, CDR1 SEHNR and CDR2 FQNEAQ (reference sequence). The CDR3 runs 13 residues.

V is TRBV15 and J is TRBJ2-1; 9 bases match TRBD2. The junction had 8 bases not matched to a gene; V was cut back by 6 bases and J by 2 bases. Germline lookup yields CDR1 LNHNV and CDR2 YYDKDF (reference sequence). CDR3 length: 16 residues. In DNA, the CDR3 is TGTGCCACCAGGGTTATCGGGACTAGCACCTACAATGAGCAGTTCTTC. Amino acid sequence: CATRVIGTSTYNEQFF.

The genes are TRBV11-3 and TRBJ2-7; the D gene is possibly TRBD2 (5 bases). With 5 bases removed from V and 6 bases from J, the gap between germline ends came to 17 bases. The CDR3 contains 14 residues. Germline V gives CDR1 SGHNT, CDR2 YENEEA. The CDR3 loop is CASSPLGTRGEQYF. The CDR3 region has the DNA TGTGCCAGCAGCCCCTTGGGTACCCGGGGCGAGCAGTACTTC.

The CDR3 loop reads CAISYQGAEQYF. The DNA of the CDR3 is TGTGCCATCAGTTACCAGGGTGCCGAGCAGTACTTC. The rearrangement joins TRBV10-3 to TRBJ2-7, with TRBD1 as a possible D gene (5 bases). Germline loops: CDR1 ENHRY, CDR2 SYGVKD. V lost 5 bases and J 6 bases, leaving 11 bases between the germline ends. The CDR3 is made up of 12 amino acids.

The table lists this clone with a count of one. V usage is TRBV19 and J usage is TRBJ1-1; D is possibly TRBD1 (6 bases). Germline assignment: CDR1 LNHDA and CDR2 SQIVND (reference sequence). This CDR3 has 14 residues. Trimming pared 4 bases from V and 1 base from J, leaving 10 bases between. The CDR3 reads CASSTGQWNTEAFF. The CDR3 nucleotides read TGTGCCAGTAGTACGGGACAATGGAACACTGAAGCTTTCTTT.

This chain connects TRBV27 to TRBJ2-3; D is undetermined. Germline values: CDR1 MNHEY, CDR2 SMNVEV (reference sequence). There are 14 residues in the CDR3. Between the trimmed V and J ends, which lost 2 bases and 1 base, there was a span of 7 bases. Here the CDR3 DNA reads TGTGCCAGCAGTTTAGGCTCTCGCACAGATACGCAGTATTTT. Amino acids: CASSLGSRTDTQYF.

The V and J genes are TRBV28 and TRBJ2-7; 7 bases line up with TRBD2. CDR1 MDHEN and CDR2 SYDVKM come from the germline V gene. The J segment lost 1 base and the V segment lost 2 bases, leaving 2 bases of the junction unmatched. The CDR3 consists of 14 residues. The CDR3 reads CASSLGSGSYEQYF. The CDR3, as DNA: TGTGCCAGCAGTTTAGGTAGCGGGTCCTACGAGCAGTACTTC.

This clone was seen only once. The CDR3 here is CASSLEAGGERFYEQYF. CDR3 DNA: TGCGCCAGCAGCTTGGAGGCAGGGGGCGAGCGATTCTACGAGCAGTACTTC. The chain is built from TRBV5-1 and TRBJ2-7; 8 bases line up with TRBD1. From germline, CDR1 is SGHRS and CDR2 YFSETQ. This CDR3 contains 17 residues. J gave up 3 bases and V 0 bases, and 11 bases lay outside the gene matches.

The genes are TRBV28 and TRBJ2-7; 10 bases are a match to TRBD1. Germline CDR1 and CDR2: MDHEN and SYDVKM. The CDR3 contains 16 residues. The J segment lost 9 bases and the V segment lost 4 bases, leaving 15 bases of the junction unmatched. CDR3 in amino acids: CASSSDSGTGVRGQYF. In DNA form, the CDR3 reads TGTGCCAGCAGTTCGGACTCCGGGACAGGGGTCCGCGGGCAGTACTTC.

The CDR3 loop is CASLGQGNTGELFF. CDR3 bases: TGTGCCAGCTTGGGACAGGGGAACACCGGGGAGCTGTTTTTT. The J gene is TRBJ2-2, the V gene TRBV7-6, with 9 bases fitting TRBD1. The germline gives CDR1 SGHVS, CDR2 FNYEAQ. The V gene end was trimmed by 8 bases and the J gene end by 1 base; junction bases not matched to a gene: 2. The CDR3 totals 14 residues. The complete variable domain, with remaining parts taken from reference TRBV7-6 and TRBJ2-2, reads GAGVSQSPRYKVTKRGQDVALRCDPISGHVSLYWYRQALGQGPEFLTYFNYEAQQDKSGLPNDRFSAERPEGSISTLTIQRTEQRDSAMYRCASLGQGNTGELFFGEGSRLTVL.

The chain recombines TRBV15 with TRBJ2-7; 10 bases fit TRBD2. V shed 2 bases and J 5 bases; nucleotides not matched to a gene: 6. The germline V gene encodes CDR1 LNHNV and CDR2 YYDKDF (reference sequence). The CDR3 is 15 residues long. The CDR3 here is CATSRKREGSDEQYF. CDR3 nucleotide sequence: TGTGCCACCAGCAGAAAGCGGGAGGGCTCGGACGAGCAGTACTTC.

The J gene is TRBJ2-7, the V gene TRBV7-3, with TRBD2 identical over 9 bases. Unmatched junction bases numbered 10, after V lost 6 bases and J lost 4 bases. Germline lookup yields CDR1 SGHTA and CDR2 FQGTGA. CDR3 length: 15 amino acids. The CDR3 coding sequence is TGTGCCAGCAGATCTGGACTAGCGAGCTCGTACGAGCAGTACTTC. Its protein product is CASRSGLASSYEQYF.

The rearrangement links TRBV18 to TRBJ2-1; no clear D. This CDR3 spans 13 amino acids. Trimming cost V 3 bases and J 8 bases, with 11 bases left between them. Germline lookup yields CDR1 KGHSH and CDR2 LQKENI. CDR3 coding DNA: TGTGCCAGCTCACCCCTTGTATCGGATGAGCAGTTCTTC. As protein: CASSPLVSDEQFF.

The chain combines TRBV6-6 with TRBJ2-5, with 7 bases fitting TRBD1. Looked up from germline, CDR1 is MNHNY and CDR2 is SVGAGI (reference sequence). The V and J ends lost 5 bases and 5 bases, in that order; junction bases with no gene match: 5. This CDR3 comprises 13 residues. The CDR3 spells CASSRGGRETQYF. CDR3 DNA sequence: TGTGCCAGCAGTCGAGGGGGCAGGGAGACCCAGTACTTC.

J is TRBJ1-1 and V is TRBV6-6; D may be TRBD1 (5 bases). The germline V gene has CDR1 MNHNY and CDR2 SVGAGI (reference sequence). This CDR3 has 14 residues. V lost 8 bases and J 2 bases, leaving 15 bases between the germline ends. CDR3 DNA sequence: TGTGCCAGCCAGGGCCGTTATTCAAACACTGAAGCTTTCTTT. It translates to CASQGRYSNTEAFF.

On this clone: The junction departs from the called germline gene at one end, perhaps through a read error. The J gene is TRBJ2-7, the V gene TRBV7-7; TRBD2 matches at 7 bases. The CDR3 has 18 residues. Germline CDR1 and CDR2: SSHAT and FNYEAQ (reference sequence). Here the CDR3 DNA reads TGTGCTAGCAGCTTAGCTCTTCCGTCCGGGACTACAACCTACGAGCAGTACTTC. Its protein is CASSLALPSGTTTYEQYF.

V and J are TRBV6-4 and TRBJ2-2, with D unresolved. This CDR3 has 15 amino acids. CDR1 and CDR2 from the germline V gene are MRHNA and SNTAGT. V was clipped by 7 bases and J by 0 bases, with 12 bases between them. The CDR3 protein is CASTGSLSNTGELFF. In DNA form, the CDR3 reads TGTGCCAGCACAGGAAGCCTTTCGAACACCGGGGAGCTGTTTTTT.

The rearrangement uses TRBV28 and TRBJ1-2, with 8 bases matching TRBD1. This CDR3 comprises 14 residues. V was pared by 6 bases and J by 4 bases, with 7 bases of the junction left unmatched. Germline CDR1 and CDR2: MDHEN and SYDVKM. This CDR3 reads CASSPGGQVYGYTF. CDR3 nucleotide sequence: TGTGCCAGCAGCCCAGGGGGACAGGTCTATGGCTACACCTTC.

This clone was detected a few times. The chain is built from TRBV10-1 and TRBJ2-7; D perhaps matches TRBD2 (6 bases). Trimming removed 0 bases at V and 1 base at J, with 7 bases between. Germline CDR1 is WNHNN and CDR2 is SYGVQD (reference sequence). The CDR3 length is 14 residues. In DNA form, the CDR3 reads TGCGCCAGCAGTGAGTCCGGAGGGTCCTACGAGCAGTACTTC. It specifies CASSESGGSYEQYF.

V gene TRBV11-1 combines with J gene TRBJ2-7; D may be TRBD2 (6 bases). V lost 10 bases to trimming and J lost 2 bases, with 18 bases between them. In germline, CDR1 is SGHAT, CDR2 FQDESV (reference sequence). The CDR3 is 14 amino acids. CDR3 in amino acids: CATSTLKRAYEQYF. In DNA, the CDR3 is TGTGCCACCTCAACCCTCAAGCGGGCCTACGAGCAGTACTTC.